Listed below are T cell receptor beta chains from one sample, sequenced in a study of T-cell memory formation after mild COVID-19. TCRdb passed the 5' RACE reads through MiXCR, listing each CDR3 protein once. Of some 450,000 distinct CDR3 sequences detected, about 20% appear once; the ten largest clones hold approximately 21%. Sequencing used PBMCs or a T cell subset sorted from them (not recorded which). The origin of the receptors is a man between 18 and 35 years old who had mild COVID-19 (a few samples of this study predate the infection). Cell type and time point are not known. Each CDR3 is given without its conserved first and last residue.

V gene: TRBV6-5
CDR3 length: 10
CDR3 protein: ASSSIEYTQY

V gene: TRBV7-9
CDR3 length: 12
CDR3 protein: ASNPLGDPNGYT

V gene: TRBV7-3
CDR3 length: 11
CDR3 protein: ASSSGRRETQY

V gene: TRBV14
CDR3 length: 12
CDR3 protein: ASSQALWRYTQY

V gene: TRBV20-1
CDR3 length: 12
CDR3 protein: SARHRELNTEAF

V gene: TRBV4-1
CDR3 length: 14
CDR3 protein: ASSQDRGQLTDTQY

V gene: TRBV11-2
CDR3 length: 11
CDR3 protein: ASSQGPGDEQF

V gene: TRBV12-3/TRBV12-4
CDR3 length: 12
CDR3 protein: ASNNRGYEETQY

V gene: TRBV5-1
CDR3 length: 14
CDR3 protein: ASSLRSGGAQETQY

V gene: TRBV2
CDR3 length: 12
CDR3 protein: ASRAPRPGQPQH

V gene: TRBV3-1
CDR3 length: 16
CDR3 protein: ASSQEFNLDRVGYGYT

V gene: TRBV15
CDR3 length: 13
CDR3 protein: ATSRDAGWDEKLF

V gene: TRBV12-3/TRBV12-4
CDR3 length: 12
CDR3 protein: ASTTSETFYEQY

V gene: TRBV7-2
CDR3 length: 14
CDR3 protein: ASSGAVWGSKNIQY

V gene: TRBV28
CDR3 length: 14
CDR3 protein: ASSFAGTGGRDTQY

V gene: TRBV12-3/TRBV12-4
CDR3 length: 13
CDR3 protein: ASSFGTGGIPEAF

V gene: TRBV7-2
CDR3 length: 10
CDR3 protein: ASSLPYYEQY

V gene: TRBV10-3
CDR3 length: 13
CDR3 protein: AISEKTGKGEKLF

V gene: TRBV2
CDR3 length: 11
CDR3 protein: ASSEDYTVELF

V gene: TRBV11-2
CDR3 length: 12
CDR3 protein: ASSHKTGGTEAF

V gene: TRBV7-2
CDR3 length: 13
CDR3 protein: ASSPPSGGNGELF

V gene: TRBV5-6
CDR3 length: 13
CDR3 protein: ASSRLTRRTGELF

V gene: TRBV5-5
CDR3 length: 12
CDR3 protein: ASSLVPGENIQY

V gene: TRBV6-6
CDR3 length: 14
CDR3 protein: ASSYLGTASNQPQH

V gene: TRBV4-1
CDR3 length: 17
CDR3 protein: ASSQYSSGARTSTDTQY

V gene: TRBV7-9
CDR3 length: 11
CDR3 protein: ASSFTIQETQY

V gene: TRBV29-1
CDR3 length: 8
CDR3 protein: SVGDSEAF

V gene: TRBV4-1
CDR3 length: 13
CDR3 protein: ASSQASGAPYEQY

V gene: TRBV6-4
CDR3 length: 11
CDR3 protein: ASMGSGANVLT

V gene: TRBV5-5
CDR3 length: 12
CDR3 protein: ASSLTALKETQY

V gene: TRBV14
CDR3 length: 11
CDR3 protein: ASSLGVRSPLH

V gene: TRBV5-1
CDR3 length: 14
CDR3 protein: ASSLVPADYNSPLH

V gene: TRBV5-1
CDR3 length: 13
CDR3 protein: ASSHGHVLDSPLH